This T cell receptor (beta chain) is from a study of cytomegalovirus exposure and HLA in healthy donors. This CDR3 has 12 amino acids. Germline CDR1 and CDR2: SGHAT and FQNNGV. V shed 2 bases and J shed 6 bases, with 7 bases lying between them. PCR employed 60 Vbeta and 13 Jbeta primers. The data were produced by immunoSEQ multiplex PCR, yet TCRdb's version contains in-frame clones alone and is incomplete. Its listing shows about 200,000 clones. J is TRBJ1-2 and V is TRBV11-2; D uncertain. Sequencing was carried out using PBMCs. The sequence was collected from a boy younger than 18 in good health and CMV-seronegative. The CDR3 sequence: CASSLYRDGYTF. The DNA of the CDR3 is TGTGCCAGCAGCTTATATCGGGATGGCTACACCTTC.